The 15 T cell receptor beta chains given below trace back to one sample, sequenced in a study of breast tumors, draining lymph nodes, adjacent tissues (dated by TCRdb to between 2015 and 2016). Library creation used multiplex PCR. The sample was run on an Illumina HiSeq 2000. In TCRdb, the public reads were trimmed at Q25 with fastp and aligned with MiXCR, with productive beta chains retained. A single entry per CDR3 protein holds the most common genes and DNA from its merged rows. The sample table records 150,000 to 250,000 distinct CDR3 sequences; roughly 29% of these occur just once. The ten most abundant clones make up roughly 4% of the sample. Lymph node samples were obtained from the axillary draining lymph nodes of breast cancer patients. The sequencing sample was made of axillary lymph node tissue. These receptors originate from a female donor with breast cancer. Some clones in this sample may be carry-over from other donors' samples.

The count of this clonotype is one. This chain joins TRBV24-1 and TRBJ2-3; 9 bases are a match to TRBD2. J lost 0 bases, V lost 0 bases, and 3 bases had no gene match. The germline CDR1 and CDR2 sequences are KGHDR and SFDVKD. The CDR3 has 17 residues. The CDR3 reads CATSDLPSGVSTDTQYF. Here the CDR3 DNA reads TGTGCCACCAGTGATTTGCCTAGCGGGGTTAGCACAGATACGCAGTATTTT.

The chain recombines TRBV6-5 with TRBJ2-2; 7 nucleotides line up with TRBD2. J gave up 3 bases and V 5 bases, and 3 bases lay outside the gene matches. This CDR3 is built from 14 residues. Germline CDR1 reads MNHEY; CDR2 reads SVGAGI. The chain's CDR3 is CASSHRGDTGELFF. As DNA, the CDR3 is TGTGCCAGCAGTCACCGGGGGGACACCGGGGAGCTGTTTTTT.

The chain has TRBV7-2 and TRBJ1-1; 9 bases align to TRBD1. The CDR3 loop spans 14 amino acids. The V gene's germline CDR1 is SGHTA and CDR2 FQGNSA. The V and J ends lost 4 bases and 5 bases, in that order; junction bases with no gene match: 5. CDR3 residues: CASSSDRGGTEAFF. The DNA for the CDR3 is TGTGCCAGCAGCTCGGACAGGGGAGGGACTGAAGCTTTCTTT.

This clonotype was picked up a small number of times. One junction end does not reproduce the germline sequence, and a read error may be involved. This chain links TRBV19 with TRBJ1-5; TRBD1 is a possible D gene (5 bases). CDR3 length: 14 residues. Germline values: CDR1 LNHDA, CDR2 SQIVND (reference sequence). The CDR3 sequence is CASSDSGGNQPLHF. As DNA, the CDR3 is TGTGCCAGCAGTGACTCGGGGGGAAATCAGCCCCTGCATTTT.

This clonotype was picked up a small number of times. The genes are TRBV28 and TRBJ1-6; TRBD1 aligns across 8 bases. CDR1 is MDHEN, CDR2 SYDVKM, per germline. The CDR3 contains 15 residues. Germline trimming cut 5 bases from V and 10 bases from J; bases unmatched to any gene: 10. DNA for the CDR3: TGTGCCAGCAGTATCGGACAGGGTTATCGCTCACCCCTCCACTTT. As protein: CASSIGQGYRSPLHF.

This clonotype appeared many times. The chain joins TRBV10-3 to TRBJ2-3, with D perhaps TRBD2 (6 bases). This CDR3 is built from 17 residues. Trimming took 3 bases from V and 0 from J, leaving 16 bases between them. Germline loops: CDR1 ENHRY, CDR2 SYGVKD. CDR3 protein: CAISDSPGLRSTDTQYF. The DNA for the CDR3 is TGTGCCATCAGTGATTCGCCGGGACTCCGTAGCACAGATACGCAGTATTTT.

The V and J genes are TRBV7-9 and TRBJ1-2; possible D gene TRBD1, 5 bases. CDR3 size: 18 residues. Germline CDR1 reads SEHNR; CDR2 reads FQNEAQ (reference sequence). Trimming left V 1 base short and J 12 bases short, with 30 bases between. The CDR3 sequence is CASSLENRLSLRGSGNTF. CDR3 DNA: TGTGCCAGCAGCTTAGAAAACAGACTATCCCTTCGGGGCTCTGGAAACACCTTC.

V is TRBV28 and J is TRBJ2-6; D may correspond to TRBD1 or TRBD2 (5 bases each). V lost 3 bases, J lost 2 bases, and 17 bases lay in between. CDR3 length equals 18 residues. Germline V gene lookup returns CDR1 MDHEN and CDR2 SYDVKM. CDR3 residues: CASSLRNGRGAGANVLTF. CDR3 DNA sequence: TGTGCCAGCAGTTTGAGAAATGGAAGGGGAGCTGGGGCCAACGTCCTGACTTTC.

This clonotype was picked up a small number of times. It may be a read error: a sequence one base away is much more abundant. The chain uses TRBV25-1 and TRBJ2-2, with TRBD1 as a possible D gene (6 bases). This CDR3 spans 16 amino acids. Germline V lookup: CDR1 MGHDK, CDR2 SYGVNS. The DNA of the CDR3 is TGTGCCAGCAGTGACTCTGGGGGCCCGAACACCGGGGAGCTGTCTTTT. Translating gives CASSDSGGPNTGELSF.

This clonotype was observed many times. The CDR3 region is CASSGDRGLLNTGELFF. CDR3 DNA: TGTGCCAGTTCCGGGGACAGGGGCCTTCTTAACACCGGGGAGCTGTTTTTT. The chain recombines TRBV19 with TRBJ2-2; 10 nucleotides match TRBD1. Germline V gene lookup returns CDR1 LNHDA and CDR2 SQIVND (reference sequence). J lost 2 bases, V lost 8 bases, and 11 bases had no gene match. The CDR3 spans 17 residues.

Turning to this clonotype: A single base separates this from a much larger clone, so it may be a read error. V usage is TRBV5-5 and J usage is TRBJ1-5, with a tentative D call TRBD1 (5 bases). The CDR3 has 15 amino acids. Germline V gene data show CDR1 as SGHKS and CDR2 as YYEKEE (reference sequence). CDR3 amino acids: CASSYLTGENQPPHF. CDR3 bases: TGTGCCAGCAGCTACTTAACAGGAGAGAATCAGCCCCCGCATTTT.

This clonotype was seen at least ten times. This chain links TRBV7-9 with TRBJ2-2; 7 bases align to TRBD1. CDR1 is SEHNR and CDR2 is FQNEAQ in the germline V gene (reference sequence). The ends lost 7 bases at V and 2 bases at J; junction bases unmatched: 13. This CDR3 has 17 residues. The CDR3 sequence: CASTRISGTANTGELFF. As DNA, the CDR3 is TGTGCCAGCACCCGGATATCCGGGACAGCTAACACCGGGGAGCTGTTTTTT.

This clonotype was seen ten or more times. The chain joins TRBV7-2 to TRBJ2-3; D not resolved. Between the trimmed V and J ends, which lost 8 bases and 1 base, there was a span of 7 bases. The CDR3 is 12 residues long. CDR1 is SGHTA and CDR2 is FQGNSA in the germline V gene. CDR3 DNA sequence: TGTGCCAGCTCTTGGGGCACAGATACGCAGTATTTT. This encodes CASSWGTDTQYF. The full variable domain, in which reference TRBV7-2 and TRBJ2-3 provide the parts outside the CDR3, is GAGVSQSPSNKVTEKGKDVELRCDPISGHTALYWYRQSLGQGLEFLIYFQGNSAPDKSGLPSDRFSAERTGGSVSTLTIQRTQQEDSAVYLCASSWGTDTQYFGPGTRLTVL.

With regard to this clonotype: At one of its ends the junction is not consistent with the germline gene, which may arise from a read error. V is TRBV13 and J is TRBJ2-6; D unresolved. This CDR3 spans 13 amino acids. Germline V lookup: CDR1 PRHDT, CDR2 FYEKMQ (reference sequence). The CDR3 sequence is CASSLDLAHTEAF. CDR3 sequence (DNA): TGTGCCAGCAGCTTAGACTTAGCCCACACTGAAGCTTTC.

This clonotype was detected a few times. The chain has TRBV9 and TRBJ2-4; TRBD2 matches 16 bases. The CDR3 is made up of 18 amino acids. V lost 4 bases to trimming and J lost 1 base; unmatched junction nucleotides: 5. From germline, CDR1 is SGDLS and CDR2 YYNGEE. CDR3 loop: CASSPVGLAGGAKNIQYF. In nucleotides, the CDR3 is TGTGCCAGCAGCCCAGTGGGACTAGCGGGAGGGGCCAAAAACATTCAGTACTTC.